Each of the 22 T cell receptor beta chains below was sequenced from the same sample in a study of metastatic and nonmetastatic thyroid tumors. Using MiXCR, TCRdb reanalyzed the PCR reads. Counted here are just over 7,500 clones, around 27% occurring once; the ten biggest clones make up around a sixth. No treatment had been given to any patient before thyroid surgery. What was sequenced was adjacent normal tissue. The receptor set was obtained from a female donor with papillary thyroid cancer or a benign thyroid nodule (not recorded which). Some clones in this sample may be carry-over from other donors' samples.

In its sample, this clone is medium-sized. The chain employs TRBV28 and TRBJ1-1, with 11 bases aligning to TRBD1. V lost 4 bases, J lost 0 bases, and 7 bases stayed unmatched. This CDR3 has 17 amino acids. Germline CDR1 MDHEN, CDR2 SYDVKM. The CDR3 protein is CASSSLDRGPMNTEAFF. The DNA for the CDR3 is TGTGCCAGCAGTTCATTGGACAGGGGGCCCATGAACACTGAAGCTTTCTTT.

This clone was observed a few times. This may come from a read error, since a much larger clone is one base off. This same CDR3 is encoded by further DNA sequences in the sample. The V call is TRBV5-4, the J call TRBJ2-5; 7 bases align to TRBD1. CDR3 length equals 14 residues. Germline CDR1 SGHNT, CDR2 YYREEE (reference sequence). J lost 4 bases, V lost 4 bases, and 7 bases had no gene match. DNA for the CDR3: TGTGCCAGCAGCCCTACAGGGGCTGGAGAGACCCAGTACTTC. Its translation is CASSPTGAGETQYF.

This clone was seen repeatedly, ten times or more. The same CDR3 arises from other DNA sequences in this sample as well. The rearrangement joins TRBV29-1 to TRBJ2-1, with 7 bases aligning to TRBD1. Germline trimming cut 4 bases from V and 6 bases from J; bases unmatched to any gene: 3. Germline values: CDR1 SQVTM, CDR2 ANQGSEA. The CDR3 consists of 12 residues. CDR3: CSVGGQTNEQFF. CDR3 nucleotides: TGCAGCGTTGGGGGACAGACCAATGAGCAGTTCTTC.

Remarks on this clone: The junction and the germline gene differ at one end; a read error may be behind it. CDR3 protein: CATSSSGNQPLKF. The CDR3 DNA is TGTGCCACCAGTTCATCGGGAAATCAGCCCCTGAAGTTT. The rearrangement joins TRBV24-1 to TRBJ1-5; no reliable D call. Germline CDR1 and CDR2: KGHDR and SFDVKD. This CDR3 is built from 13 residues.

V gene TRBV7-8 combines with J gene TRBJ2-7; 7 positions agree with TRBD1. Germline CDR1 is SGHVS and CDR2 is FQNEAQ. The V segment lost 1 base and the J segment 1 base; nucleotides outside the gene matches: 4. This CDR3 is built from 15 residues. The CDR3 loop is CASSLGGQQSYEQYF. The CDR3 region has the DNA TGTGCCAGCAGCTTAGGGGGACAGCAATCCTACGAGCAGTACTTC.

This clone showed up just a few times. This may be a read error: a much more frequent sequence differs by one nucleotide. V usage is TRBV20-1 and J usage is TRBJ1-2; D is possibly TRBD1 (5 bases). The CDR3 length is 14 residues. Trimming took off 6 bases at V and 8 bases at J, with 22 bases between the two ends. From germline, CDR1 is DFQATT and CDR2 SNEGSKA (reference sequence). The chain's CDR3 is CSAIPLGIGGGYTF. The CDR3 coding sequence is TGCAGTGCCATACCCCTCGGGATCGGGGGGGGCTACACCTTC.

V and J are TRBV5-1 and TRBJ2-3; a weak D match, TRBD2 (5 bases). The germline V gene encodes CDR1 SGHRS and CDR2 YFSETQ. The CDR3 totals 16 residues. The V end lost 0 bases, the J end lost 1 base, and 12 bases lay between the germline ends. The CDR3 is CASSLGGNAGTDTQYF. The CDR3 DNA reads TGCGCCAGCAGCTTGGGAGGGAACGCGGGCACAGATACGCAGTATTTT. The variable domain in full, with the rest retrieved from reference TRBV5-1 and TRBJ2-3, is KAGVTQTPRYLIKTRGQQVTLSCSPISGHRSVSWYQQTPGQGLQFLFEYFSETQRNKGNFPGRFSGRQFSNSRSEMNVSTLELGDSALYLCASSLGGNAGTDTQYFGPGTRLTVL.

In its sample, this clone ranks as large. V gene TRBV28 combines with J gene TRBJ2-5; D unclear. The CDR3 is 14 residues long. The germline V gene encodes CDR1 MDHEN and CDR2 SYDVKM. Trimming cost V 8 bases and J 1 base, with 14 bases left between them. The CDR3 nucleotides are TGTGCCAGCCGTGGGCGAGGCCTCCAAGAGACCCAGTACTTC. This codes for CASRGRGLQETQYF.

This clone was detected ten times or more. This sequence may be a read error, since a much larger clone differs from it by one base. CDR3 amino acids: CASSQGNVNEQYF. The CDR3, as DNA: TGTGCCAGCAGCCAAGGGAACGTCAACGAGCAGTACTTC. The V call is TRBV3-1, the J call TRBJ2-7; D uncertain. CDR1 and CDR2 (germline): LGHDT, YNNKEL (reference sequence). V lost 1 base and J lost 5, with 9 bases in between. The CDR3 is 13 amino acids.

Notes on this clone: Because the CDR3 is missing its conserved closing phenylalanine or tryptophan, this is likely a read error. The limits of the CDR3 on the DNA are not certain, so only TCRdb's listed CDR3 is given. The chain employs TRBV2 and TRBJ2-1; TRBD1, the table's D call, was not compared with the DNA. CDR1 is SNHLY, CDR2 FYNNEI, per germline. The CDR3 length equals 14 residues, ends included. CDR3 residues: CASSARDSYNVQVV.

The gene calls are TRBV28 and TRBJ1-2; the D is unclear. The CDR3 is 15 amino acids. Germline V gene lookup returns CDR1 MDHEN and CDR2 SYDVKM. In DNA, the CDR3 is TGTGGGTGCAGTTTAATCCGTCGGAGGGACTATGGCTACACCTTC. It translates to CGCSLIRRRDYGYTF.

This clone was detected only a few times. The chain uses TRBV12-3 or TRBV12-4 and TRBJ2-7; D is unresolved. This CDR3 is built from 13 residues. Trimming removed 3 bases at V and 7 bases at J, with 13 bases between. CDR3 region: CASSFSNRREQYF. Written as DNA, the CDR3 is TGTGCCAGCAGTTTCTCCAACAGACGAGAGCAGTACTTC.

There are a few counts of this clone. Its ends do not fully match the called genes, so a read error is possible. This chain connects TRBV6-1 to TRBJ2-2, with a tentative D call TRBD2 (5 bases). The germline V gene encodes CDR1 MNHNS and CDR2 SASEGT. The CDR3 covers 14 residues. Here the CDR3 DNA reads TGCGCCAGCAGGCCCGAGCGAAACACCGGGGAGCTGTTCTTT. Translating it yields CASRPERNTGELFF.

Regarding this clone: At one of its ends the junction is not consistent with the germline gene, which may arise from a read error. This sequence joins TRBV6-1 and TRBJ1-5; tentatively, D is TRBD1 (5 bases). The CDR3 totals 14 residues. CDR1 and CDR2 from the germline V gene are MNHNS and SASEGT. The CDR3 DNA follows: TGTTCCAGTAGGAACCGGGACTGGAATCAGCCCCAGCATTTT. This gives the protein CSSRNRDWNQPQHF.

The sample holds many counts of this clone. The chain combines TRBV29-1 with TRBJ2-5, with TRBD1 identical over 8 bases. Per germline, CDR1 SQVTM and CDR2 ANQGSEA. The J segment lost 7 bases and the V segment lost 3 bases, leaving 4 bases of the junction unmatched. This CDR3 has 12 residues. Written as DNA, the CDR3 is TGCAGCGTTGAGACAGGGGTTGGGACCCAGTACTTC. Amino acids: CSVETGVGTQYF. The variable domain in full, with the rest retrieved from reference TRBV29-1 and TRBJ2-5, is SAVISQKPSRDICQRGTSLTIQCQVDSQVTMMFWYRQQPGQSLTLIATANQGSEATYESGFVIDKFPISRPNLTFSTLTVSNMSPEDSSIYLCSVETGVGTQYFGPGTRLLVL.

This clone was detected only a few times. V gene TRBV20-1 combines with J gene TRBJ2-7; a possible D gene is TRBD1 (6 bases). This CDR3 has 12 amino acids. Germline CDR1 reads DFQATT; CDR2 reads SNEGSKA (reference sequence). Trimming shortened V by 5 bases and J by 6 bases, and 14 bases separated the two germline ends. The CDR3 region has the DNA TGCAGTGCTGGGAGAGACAGGCGCGAGCAGTACTTC. Protein product: CSAGRDRREQYF.

This clone was recorded many times. The chain has TRBV18 and TRBJ1-1; 8 nucleotides align to TRBD1. After removal of 8 bases from V and 11 bases from J, the junction contained 13 bases not matched to a gene. This CDR3 region has 13 residues. Germline V lookup: CDR1 KGHSH, CDR2 LQKENI. CDR3 nucleotides: TGTGCCAGCCGACCGACAGGGGAGGTTTTGGCTTTCTTT. It specifies CASRPTGEVLAFF.

This clone is labeled medium-sized. The same CDR3 is also encoded by other DNA sequences in this sample. The rearrangement uses TRBV28 and TRBJ1-6; perhaps TRBD1 as D (6 bases). The CDR3 totals 15 residues. Between the trimmed V and J ends, which lost 5 bases and 2 bases, there was a span of 10 bases. Per germline, CDR1 MDHEN and CDR2 SYDVKM. DNA for the CDR3: TGTGCCAGCAGTACAGGGCCTCCCTATAATTCACCCCTCCACTTT. It codes for CASSTGPPYNSPLHF.

Within the sample, this clone is medium-sized (0.01 to 0.1%). The V and J genes are TRBV5-1 and TRBJ2-7, with D maybe TRBD1 (5 bases). This CDR3 spans 14 amino acids. CDR1 and CDR2 from the germline V gene are SGHRS and YFSETQ. The V end lost 7 bases, the J end lost 0 bases, and 14 bases lay between the germline ends. CDR3 in amino acids: CASPWGRRSYEQYV. For the CDR3, the DNA is TGCGCCAGCCCCTGGGGCAGGCGCTCCTACGAGCAGTACGTC.

The rearrangement links TRBV27 to TRBJ2-2; D unresolved. The V end was cut by 0 bases, the J end by 11 bases, with 25 bases between. Germline V lookup: CDR1 MNHEY, CDR2 SMNVEV (reference sequence). This CDR3 is built from 18 residues. CDR3 sequence reads: CASSLSVIWVSDTCELFF. The CDR3 coding sequence is TGTGCCAGCAGTTTATCGGTAATCTGGGTATCCGACACCTGTGAGCTGTTTTTT.

In this sample, this clone is medium-sized (0.01 to 0.1%). The chain recombines TRBV6-1 with TRBJ2-5, with D uncertain. Trimming cost V 1 base and J 4 bases, with 7 bases left between them. CDR1 is MNHNS and CDR2 is SASEGT in the germline V gene. This CDR3 is built from 13 residues. CDR3 in DNA: TGTGCCAGCAGTGAAGGGTTTGGAGAGACCCAGTACTTC. This translates into CASSEGFGETQYF.

This clone is classed as large. The V call is TRBV6-1, the J call TRBJ2-7; D gene unclear. The CDR3 is 13 residues long. With 4 bases removed from V and 3 bases from J, the gap between germline ends came to 10 bases. Germline V CDR1 and CDR2: MNHNS, SASEGT. In DNA, the CDR3 is TGTGCCAGCAGTGCGGGTTTGGGCTACGAGCAGTACTTC. It specifies CASSAGLGYEQYF.